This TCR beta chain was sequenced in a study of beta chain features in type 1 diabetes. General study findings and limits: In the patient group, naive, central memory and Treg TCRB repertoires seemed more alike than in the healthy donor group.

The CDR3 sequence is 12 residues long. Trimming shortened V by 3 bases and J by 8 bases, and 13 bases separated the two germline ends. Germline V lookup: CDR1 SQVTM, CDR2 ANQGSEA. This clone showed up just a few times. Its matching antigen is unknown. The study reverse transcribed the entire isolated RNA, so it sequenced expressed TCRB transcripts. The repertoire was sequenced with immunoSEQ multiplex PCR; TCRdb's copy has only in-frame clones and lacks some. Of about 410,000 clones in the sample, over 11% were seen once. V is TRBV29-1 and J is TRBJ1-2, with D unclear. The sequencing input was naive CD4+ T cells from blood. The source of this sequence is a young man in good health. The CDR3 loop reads CSVEDGGFGYTF. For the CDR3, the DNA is TGCAGCGTTGAGGATGGAGGGTTCGGCTACACCTTC.